Listed below are T cell receptor beta chains from one sample, sequenced in a study of blood T cell repertoires in COVID-19. Sequenced by immunoSEQ multiplex PCR; TCRdb stores in-frame clones only, minus some. This table has 250,000 to 300,000 clones, 88% appearing once. What was sequenced was peripheral blood. The receptor source for this set is a woman in her seventies with COVID-19, enrolled during active disease. Both conserved end residues are part of each CDR3. D genes are given only for firm matches. The size field is filled for only some rows; it gives once, few, many or a size class.

clone size	V gene	J gene	D gene	CDR3 protein	CDR3 DNA
.	TRBV4-3	TRBJ2-1	.	CASSQRTEYNEQFF	TGCGCCAGCAGCCAAAGGACAGAGTACAATGAGCAGTTCTTC
.	TRBV5-1	TRBJ2-1	TRBD2	CASSWGGLASEQFF	TGCGCCAGCAGCTGGGGGGGACTAGCCAGCGAGCAGTTCTTC
.	TRBV15	TRBJ2-5	TRBD2	CATSMGLAGVETQYF	TGTGCCACCAGCATGGGACTAGCGGGAGTGGAGACCCAGTACTTC
once	TRBV30	TRBJ1-4	.	CAWSVDWVGSEKLFF	TGTGCCTGGAGTGTCGACTGGGTCGGGAGTGAAAAACTGTTTTTT
.	TRBV5-1	TRBJ1-4	TRBD1	CASSRQGFEKLFF	TGCGCCAGCAGCCGACAGGGTTTTGAAAAACTGTTTTTT
.	TRBV28	TRBJ2-7	.	CASSVHRGLLIYEQYF	TGTGCCAGCAGTGTACATAGAGGACTCCTAATCTACGAGCAGTACTTC
.	TRBV6-1	TRBJ2-7	TRBD2	CASSVAFLAGGTYEQYF	TGTGCCAGCAGTGTCGCCTTTCTAGCGGGAGGGACCTACGAGCAGTACTTC
.	TRBV11-3	TRBJ1-6	.	CASSLQGLDSPLHF	TGTGCCAGCAGCCTCCAGGGACTCGATTCACCCCTCCACTTT
.	TRBV7-2	TRBJ2-7	TRBD1	CASSFGTGSYEQYF	TGTGCCAGCAGCTTCGGGACAGGGTCCTACGAGCAGTACTTC
.	TRBV27	TRBJ1-1	TRBD1	CASSGTGVNTEAFF	TGTGCCAGCAGTGGAACAGGGGTGAACACTGAAGCTTTCTTT
.	TRBV19	TRBJ2-2	.	CASSMGVGSTGELFF	TGTGCCAGTAGTATGGGAGTAGGTAGTACCGGGGAGCTGTTTTTT
.	TRBV7-3	TRBJ2-3	TRBD2	CASSLKVTSGTSTDTQYF	TGTGCCAGCAGTCTAAAGGTGACTAGCGGGACTAGCACAGATACGCAGTATTTT
.	TRBV19	TRBJ1-4	.	CASSHRQNSEKLFF	TGTGCCAGTAGTCATCGACAAAATAGTGAAAAACTGTTTTTT
.	TRBV7-3	TRBJ1-5	.	CASSFRAYQPQHF	TGTGCCAGCAGCTTCAGGGCTTATCAGCCCCAGCATTTT
.	TRBV6-8	TRBJ1-4	TRBD1	CASSYPKGQGRANEKLFF	TGTGCCAGCAGTTACCCGAAGGGACAGGGTAGGGCTAATGAAAAACTGTTTTTT
.	TRBV10-3	TRBJ2-7	.	CAISEPAPFRDPSELSYEQYF	TGTGCCATCAGTGAGCCGGCCCCGTTTCGCGATCCCAGCGAATTATCCTACGAGCAGTACTTC
.	TRBV12-5	TRBJ2-3	TRBD1	CASGLTSGGIRTDTQYF	TGTGCTAGTGGTTTAACCTCAGGGGGCATCCGCACAGATACGCAGTATTTT
.	TRBV9	TRBJ2-3	TRBD2	CASSVSSGSSVSDTQYF	TGTGCCAGCAGCGTGTCTAGCGGAAGCTCCGTTTCAGATACGCAGTATTTT
.	TRBV5-1	TRBJ2-5	TRBD2	CASSTTGLVPETQYF	TGCGCCAGCAGCACGACGGGACTAGTCCCAGAGACCCAGTACTTC
.	TRBV2	TRBJ1-1	.	CASNQVNTEAFF	TGTGCCAGCAACCAGGTGAACACTGAAGCTTTCTTT
.	TRBV7-9	TRBJ2-4	.	CASSSWPHKRGAKNIQYF	TGTGCCAGCAGCTCTTGGCCCCACAAACGGGGGGCCAAAAACATTCAGTACTTC
.	TRBV18	TRBJ2-3	TRBD2	CASSPLAGGTDTQYF	TGTGCCAGCTCACCCCTAGCGGGGGGGACAGATACGCAGTATTTT
once	TRBV2	TRBJ2-5	.	CASVGAEETQYF	TGTGCCAGCGTAGGGGCGGAAGAGACCCAGTACTTC
.	TRBV18	TRBJ1-5	.	CASSPPRGRGGQPQHF	TGTGCCAGCTCACCACCTCGGGGGCGCGGGGGTCAGCCCCAGCATTTT
.	TRBV29-1	TRBJ2-1	TRBD1	CSVRGQGGNEQFF	TGCAGCGTTAGGGGACAGGGGGGTAATGAGCAGTTCTTC
.	TRBV19	TRBJ1-2	.	CASSRQDYGYTF	TGTGCCAGTAGTCGGCAGGACTATGGCTACACCTTC
.	TRBV21-1	TRBJ2-1	.	CASTVAGGPYNEQFF	TGTGCCAGCACCGTAGCGGGGGGGCCCTACAATGAGCAGTTCTTC
.	TRBV28	TRBJ2-1	.	CASSPPRMYNEQFF	TGTGCCAGCAGCCCCCCGCGGATGTACAATGAGCAGTTCTTC
.	TRBV29-1	TRBJ2-7	.	CSVEGGTGGSSYEQYF	TGCAGCGTTGAAGGGGGGACAGGCGGGAGCTCCTACGAGCAGTACTTC
few	TRBV28	TRBJ1-5	.	CASSLPGVNQPQHF	TGTGCCAGCAGCCTACCCGGGGTCAATCAGCCCCAGCATTTT
.	TRBV6-1	TRBJ2-2	.	CASSDRVTNTGELFF	TGTGCCAGCAGTGATCGGGTAACGAACACCGGGGAGCTGTTTTTT
.	TRBV12-1	TRBJ1-1	.	CASSPGQGNTEAFF	TGTGCCAGCAGCCCTGGACAGGGGAACACTGAAGCTTTCTTT
.	TRBV7-8	TRBJ2-7	.	CASSNRDTDEQYF	TGTGCCAGCAGCAACCGGGACACGGACGAGCAGTACTTC
.	TRBV25-1	TRBJ1-1	.	CASSAGLARANTEAFF	TGTGCCAGCAGTGCGGGTTTGGCCAGAGCGAACACTGAAGCTTTCTTT
.	TRBV6-5	TRBJ2-7	.	CASRLQTGFYEQYF	TGTGCCAGCAGGCTCCAGACAGGATTCTACGAGCAGTACTTC
.	TRBV5-6	TRBJ1-1	TRBD1	CASIQTGRTEAFF	TGTGCCAGCATCCAGACAGGGCGGACTGAAGCTTTCTTT
.	TRBV19	TRBJ1-5	TRBD1	CASSTGQGRGYSNQPQHF	TGTGCCAGTAGTACCGGACAGGGGAGGGGATATAGCAATCAGCCCCAGCATTTT
.	TRBV14	TRBJ2-1	TRBD2	CASSPGTSGKTTRYNEQFF	TGTGCCAGCAGCCCCGGGACTAGCGGGAAAACTACAAGGTACAATGAGCAGTTCTTC
.	TRBV29-1	TRBJ2-5	.	CSVEDPLGALETQYF	TGCAGCGTTGAAGATCCCCTGGGAGCCCTGGAGACCCAGTACTTC
.	TRBV29-1	TRBJ2-1	TRBD1	CSLQGISYNEQFF	TGCAGCTTACAGGGGATATCCTACAATGAGCAGTTCTTC
once	TRBV28	TRBJ2-5	.	CASTSPGVGQETQYF	TGTGCCAGCACCTCCCCCGGGGTCGGGCAAGAGACCCAGTACTTC
.	TRBV30	TRBJ2-2	.	CAWSARPSGELFF	TGTGCCTGGAGTGCCAGGCCCTCCGGGGAGCTGTTTTTT
.	TRBV13	TRBJ2-1	TRBD2	CASTGTRRTNEQFF	TGTGCCAGCACCGGGACTAGAAGGACCAATGAGCAGTTCTTC
.	TRBV30	TRBJ1-4	TRBD1	CAWTGTDNEKLFF	TGTGCCTGGACCGGGACAGATAATGAAAAACTGTTTTTT
.	TRBV30	TRBJ2-7	TRBD2	CAWNSGRGSYEQYF	TGTGCCTGGAATAGCGGGAGGGGCTCCTACGAGCAGTACTTC
.	TRBV24-1	TRBJ2-5	.	CATSDPQLYQETQYF	TGTGCCACCAGTGATCCTCAACTGTACCAAGAGACCCAGTACTTC
.	TRBV5-1	TRBJ2-3	TRBD1	CASSFGTGSDTQYF	TGCGCCAGCAGCTTCGGGACAGGGTCGGATACGCAGTATTTT
.	TRBV29-1	TRBJ2-7	TRBD1	CSVEEEGQGSSYEQYF	TGCAGCGTTGAAGAGGAGGGACAGGGGAGCTCCTACGAGCAGTACTTC
.	TRBV7-9	TRBJ1-1	TRBD1	CASSLGQGAQDTEAFF	TGTGCCAGCAGCTTGGGACAGGGGGCTCAGGACACTGAAGCTTTCTTT
.	TRBV28	TRBJ1-5	TRBD1	CASSFSRGSNQPQHF	TGTGCCAGCAGTTTTTCCAGGGGGAGCAATCAGCCCCAGCATTTT
.	TRBV12-3/TRBV12-4	TRBJ2-7	.	CASSPEIFYEQYF	TGTGCCAGCTCCCCGGAGATATTCTACGAGCAGTACTTC